This TCR beta chain was identified in a study of blood T cell repertoires in COVID-19. Only in-frame clones appear in the TCRdb table, and some are missing; sequencing was by immunoSEQ multiplex PCR. The sample gives hundreds of thousands of clones, approximately 81% of which show up once; 3% to 4.5% is in the top ten. The receptor's source is a woman older than 75 with acute or convalescent COVID-19. Sample: peripheral blood.

This CDR3 reads CASSLVVAGGTGNTIYF. In DNA, the CDR3 is TGTGCCAGCAGCTTAGTGGTAGCAGGGGGCACTGGAAACACCATATATTTT. The chain employs TRBV7-2 and TRBJ1-3; 8 bases match TRBD1. The germline CDR1 and CDR2 sequences are SGHTA and FQGNSA. Trimming at V came to 1 base and at J to 2 bases, leaving 7 bases not matched to a gene. This CDR3 comprises 17 residues.